The source of this T cell receptor beta chain is a study of OX40 agonist ivuxolimab in advanced cancers. The V segment lost 4 bases and the J segment 5 bases; nucleotides outside the gene matches: 4. The CDR3 is 13 residues long. The germline V gene encodes CDR1 SGHTA and CDR2 FQGNSA. Using immunoSEQ multiplex PCR, the repertoire was profiled, and TCRdb retains in-frame clones only, with some absent. Of 100,000 or so clones listed, roughly 94% are singletons. This TCR was recovered from an adult with an advanced solid tumor such as melanoma, head and neck, liver or kidney cancer. The sample was CD4+ or CD8+ T cells sorted from blood, taken in a trial of the OX40 agonist ivuxolimab. The chain carries TRBV7-2 and TRBJ1-1; 7 positions agree with TRBD1. The CDR3 protein is CASSSSRGTEAFF. The CDR3 region has the DNA TGTGCCAGCAGCTCATCCAGGGGGACTGAAGCTTTCTTT.